Listed below are T cell receptor beta chains from one sample, sequenced in a study of OX40 agonist ivuxolimab in advanced cancers. The protocol was immunoSEQ multiplex PCR, while the TCRdb copy is restricted to in-frame clones and leaves out a portion. Counted here are approximately 100,000 clones, about nine tenths occurring once; the ten biggest clones make up over 0.3%. The source material was CD4+ or CD8+ T cells sorted from blood, sampled in a trial of the OX40 agonist ivuxolimab. These receptors were taken from an adult with an advanced solid tumor such as melanoma, head and neck, liver or kidney cancer. CDR3s leave out the opening cysteine and the closing phenylalanine or tryptophan.

>TRBJ2-7|TRBV18
ASSYGQGGYEQY
>TRBJ1-5|TRBV28
ASSPPIGGSLQPQH
>TRBJ2-2|TRBV9
ASSVGTFGTSPNTGELF
>TRBJ2-2|TRBV9
ASSPLGEATGELF
>TRBJ2-5|TRBV19
ASSILEGREETQY
>TRBJ2-1|TRBV6-5
ASSLTSGKRQF
>TRBJ2-3|TRBV7-2
ASSIGLDGDTQY
>TRBJ2-7|TRBV14
ASSQGGGAREQY
>TRBJ2-4|TRBV7-2
ASSLLGYDKNIQY
>TRBJ2-1|TRBV5-6
ASSAGQGAGDEQF
>TRBJ1-1|TRBV6-5
ASSYSGWTEAF